These T cell receptor beta chains were read from a single sample in a study of T-cell reconstitution after alpha-beta-depleted transplantation in children. TCRdb re-called the PCR reads through MiXCR, storing one row per CDR3 protein. The sample comprises 780,000 or so distinct CDR3 sequences, roughly 15% of which are singletons, and around 5% rests with the top ten. This specimen consisted of PBMCs, mostly from graft donor cells, obtained 360 days after TCRalphabeta/CD19-depleted stem cell transplant. Receptor source: a male patient younger than 18 who had a stem cell transplant for acute lymphoblastic leukemia, so the T cells may come from the graft donor. The CDR3 runs from the conserved cysteine through the conserved F or W. D genes are given only for firm matches. Not every row has a clone size; where given, it reads once, few, many or a size class.

d_call	clone_size	j_call	v_call	cdr3_aa	cdr3_nt
.	.	TRBJ2-4	TRBV18	CASSRLEGSPSNIQYF	TGTGCCAGCTCCAGACTAGAGGGGAGCCCATCAAACATTCAGTACTTC
TRBD2	few	TRBJ2-1	TRBV29-1	CSGGGGRPLHYNEQFF	TGCAGCGGGGGAGGCGGGAGGCCCCTCCATTACAATGAGCAGTTCTTC
.	.	TRBJ1-3	TRBV14	CASSQVTGPGNTIYF	TGTGCCAGCAGCCAAGTTACAGGGCCTGGAAACACCATATATTTT
TRBD1	few	TRBJ1-4	TRBV14	CASSYGQGREKLFF	TGTGCCAGCAGCTACGGACAGGGTAGAGAAAAACTGTTTTTT
TRBD1	many	TRBJ2-5	TRBV10-3	CAIRGQAYQETQYF	TGTGCCATCAGGGGACAGGCGTACCAAGAGACCCAGTACTTC
.	many	TRBJ2-3	TRBV7-6	CASSFHEFKITPQYF	TGTGCCAGCAGCTTCCATGAGTTCAAGATTACCCCGCAGTATTTT
.	.	TRBJ1-5	TRBV2	CASSELGSTQPQHF	TGTGCCAGCAGTGAGCTGGGGAGTACTCAGCCCCAGCATTTT
TRBD1	few	TRBJ1-4	TRBV20-1	CSATTGPEKLFF	TGCAGTGCCACGACAGGGCCCGAAAAACTGTTTTTT
TRBD1	many	TRBJ2-3	TRBV5-1	CASYDRDSRTDTQYF	TGCGCCAGCTATGACCGGGACAGCCGCACAGATACGCAGTATTTT
TRBD2	.	TRBJ2-7	TRBV7-9	CASSSTSGRAYEQYF	TGTGCCAGCAGCAGTACTAGCGGGAGGGCCTACGAGCAGTACTTC
TRBD2	many	TRBJ2-1	TRBV5-6	CASSLRFLAGRGPDNEQFF	TGTGCCAGCAGCTTGCGATTTCTAGCGGGAAGGGGCCCGGACAATGAGCAGTTCTTC
.	.	TRBJ1-1	TRBV20-1	CSAAEAHTEAFF	TGCAGTGCTGCAGAAGCCCACACTGAAGCTTTCTTT
.	.	TRBJ2-5	TRBV18	CASSSEENRVQETQYF	TGTGCCAGCTCATCCGAAGAGAACAGGGTTCAAGAGACCCAGTACTTC
.	many	TRBJ2-5	TRBV20-1	CSARGRDDQETQYF	TGCAGTGCTAGAGGCAGAGATGACCAAGAGACCCAGTACTTC
.	.	TRBJ2-3	TRBV2	CASSVTLSTDTQYF	TGTGCCAGCAGTGTAACCCTCAGCACAGATACGCAGTATTTT
.	few	TRBJ1-4	TRBV5-1	CASSLGVTTPEKLFF	TGCGCCAGCAGCTTGGGTGTAACGACCCCTGAAAAACTGTTTTTT
.	many	TRBJ2-1	TRBV7-6	CASSLDQIRVWSGSYNEQFF	TGTGCCAGCAGCTTAGACCAGATCAGGGTGTGGTCGGGCTCCTACAATGAGCAGTTCTTC
TRBD2	.	TRBJ2-2	TRBV6-5	CASSYSASGSRTGELFF	TGTGCCAGCAGTTACTCGGCGAGCGGGAGTAGGACCGGGGAGCTGTTTTTT
.	few	TRBJ2-7	TRBV28	CASTPTGLSGYEQYF	TGTGCCAGCACCCCAACAGGTTTGTCAGGCTACGAGCAGTACTTC
.	.	TRBJ2-7	TRBV3-1	CASSHRQETYVQYF	TGTGCCAGCAGCCACCGACAGGAAACCTACGTGCAGTACTTC
.	.	TRBJ2-5	TRBV3-1	CASTKLETQYF	TGTGCCAGCACCAAGCTAGAGACCCAGTACTTC
.	few	TRBJ1-1	TRBV10-3	CAISDRLHRTNTEAFF	TGTGCCATCAGTGACCGATTACACCGTACGAACACTGAAGCTTTCTTT